This T cell receptor beta chain was sequenced in a study of response to subunit inactivated influenza vaccine. TCRdb ran MiXCR on the RT-PCR reads and lists one entry per CDR3 protein. The sample holds over 400,000 distinct CDR3 sequences, 13% seen once. Between the trimmed V and J ends, which lost 8 bases and 7 bases, there was a span of 17 bases. CDR1 MDHEN and CDR2 SYDVKM come from the germline V gene. This CDR3 is built from 13 residues. The origin of this receptor is a middle-aged man who received an inactivated influenza vaccine. The chain joins TRBV28 to TRBJ2-5; either TRBD1 or TRBD2 may fit D (6 bases each). The source was PBMCs from blood, collected roughly 48 days after vaccination. The CDR3 here is CASSRGADGTQYF. CDR3 DNA sequence: TGTGCCAGCTCGAGGGGGGCGGACGGGACCCAGTACTTC.